This TCR beta chain was obtained from a study of cytotoxic CD8 clonotypes in ibrutinib-treated CLL. The germline V gene has CDR1 GTSNPN and CDR2 SVGIG (reference sequence). Trimming took off 0 bases at V and 0 bases at J, with 15 bases between the two ends. The CDR3 spans 17 residues. The data were produced by immunoSEQ multiplex PCR, yet TCRdb's version contains in-frame clones alone and is incomplete. There are some 350,000 clones in the sample; 67% occur only once, and 6.3% lies in the top ten. Study results and caveats: Clonality grew at ibrutinib response; at progression, it decreased back toward baseline.

As for this clone: What it binds is not known.

Sequencing was performed on PBMCs, taken after 36 months of ibrutinib treatment. The chain couples TRBV30 to TRBJ2-4, with unresolved D. This TCR was recovered from a human donor with chronic lymphocytic leukemia. The CDR3: CAWSVIVRNLAKNIQYF. CDR3 DNA: TGTGCCTGGAGTGTAATTGTGAGGAACCTAGCCAAAAACATTCAGTACTTC.